This TCR beta chain was recorded in a study of shared clonotypes between healthy human individuals. TCRdb keeps only in-frame clones here, not all; method: immunoSEQ multiplex PCR. The sample has 600,000 or so clones, roughly 98% seen once. Between the trimmed V and J ends, which lost 7 bases and 4 bases, there was a span of 19 bases. The germline V gene has CDR1 SGHAT and CDR2 FQNNGV. The CDR3 runs to 15 residues. Positively selected for CCR7, the CD45RO-negative cells used as naive CD8 cells excluded terminally differentiated effector memory CD45RA+ cells. The chain employs TRBV11-2 and TRBJ1-2; a possible D gene is TRBD1 (6 bases). The sequence was collected from a man younger than 40 in good health. Sequenced: naive CD8+ T cells sorted from blood. CDR3 amino acids: CASIPGPGAGYGYTF. The CDR3 DNA is TGTGCCAGCATACCGGGACCAGGGGCGGGCTATGGCTACACCTTC. The entire variable domain, with the rest obtained from reference TRBV11-2 and TRBJ1-2, is as follows: EAGVAQSPRYKIIEKRQSVAFWCNPISGHATLYWYQQILGQGPKLLIQFQNNGVVDDSQLPKDRFSAERLKGVDSTLKIQPAKLEDSAVYLCASIPGPGAGYGYTFGSGTRLTVV.